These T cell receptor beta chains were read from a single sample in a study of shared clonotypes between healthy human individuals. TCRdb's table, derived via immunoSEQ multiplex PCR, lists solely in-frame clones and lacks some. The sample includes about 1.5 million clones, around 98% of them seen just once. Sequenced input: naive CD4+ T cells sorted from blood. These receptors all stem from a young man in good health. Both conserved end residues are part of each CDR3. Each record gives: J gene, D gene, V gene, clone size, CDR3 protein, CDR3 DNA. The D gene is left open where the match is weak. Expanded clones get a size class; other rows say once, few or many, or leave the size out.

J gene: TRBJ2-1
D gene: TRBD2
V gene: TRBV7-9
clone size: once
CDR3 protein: CASSWDGASGYNEQFF
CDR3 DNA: TGTGCCAGCAGCTGGGATGGGGCTAGCGGTTACAATGAGCAGTTCTTC

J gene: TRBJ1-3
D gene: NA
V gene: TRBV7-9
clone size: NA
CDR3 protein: CASSFRNSGNTIYF
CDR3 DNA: TGTGCCAGCAGCTTCCGGAACTCTGGAAACACCATATATTTT

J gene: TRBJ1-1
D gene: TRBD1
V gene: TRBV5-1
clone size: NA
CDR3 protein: CASSLDGTALGEAFF
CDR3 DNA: TGCGCCAGCAGCTTGGATGGGACAGCCCTGGGTGAAGCTTTCTTT

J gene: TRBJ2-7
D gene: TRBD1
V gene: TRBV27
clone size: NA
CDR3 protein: CASSWGQFYEQYF
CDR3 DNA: TGTGCCAGCAGTTGGGGACAGTTCTACGAGCAGTACTTC

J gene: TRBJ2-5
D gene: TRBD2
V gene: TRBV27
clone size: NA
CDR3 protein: CASRPGGQETQYF
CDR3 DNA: TGTGCCAGCAGGCCGGGAGGGCAAGAGACCCAGTACTTC

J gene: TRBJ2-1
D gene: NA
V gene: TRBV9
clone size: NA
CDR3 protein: CASSVLGLNNEQFF
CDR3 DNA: TGTGCCAGCAGCGTCCTTGGATTGAACAATGAGCAGTTCTTC

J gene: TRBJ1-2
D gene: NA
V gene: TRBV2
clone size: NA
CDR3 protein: CATGRVVGSNYGYTF
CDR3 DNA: TGTGCCACAGGGAGGGTGGTAGGCTCTAACTATGGCTACACCTTC

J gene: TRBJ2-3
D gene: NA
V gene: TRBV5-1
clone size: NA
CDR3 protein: CASSLGIGDSTDTQYF
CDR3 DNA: TGCGCCAGCAGCTTGGGGATAGGGGACTCCACAGATACGCAGTATTTT

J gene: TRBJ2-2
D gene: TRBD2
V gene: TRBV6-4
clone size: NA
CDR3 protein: CASSEVGLAGFTFPTGELFF
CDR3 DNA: TGTGCCAGCAGTGAGGTGGGACTAGCGGGATTTACCTTCCCCACCGGGGAGCTGTTTTTT

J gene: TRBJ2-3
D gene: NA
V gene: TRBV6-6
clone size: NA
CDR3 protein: CASSRDHKGDTQYF
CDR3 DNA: TGTGCCAGCAGCCGGGATCATAAAGGGGATACGCAGTATTTT

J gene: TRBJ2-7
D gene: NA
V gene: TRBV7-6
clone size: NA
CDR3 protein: CASSPRGSSSYEQYF
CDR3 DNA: TGTGCCAGCAGTCCAAGGGGCTCTAGCTCCTACGAGCAGTACTTC

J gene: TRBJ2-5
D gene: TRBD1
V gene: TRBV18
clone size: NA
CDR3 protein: CASSPLGTVQETQYF
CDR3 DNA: TGTGCCAGCTCACCATTAGGGACAGTCCAAGAGACCCAGTACTTC

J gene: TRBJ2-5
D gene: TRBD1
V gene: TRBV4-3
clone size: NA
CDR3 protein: CASSPGPPGQLQQETQYF
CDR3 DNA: TGCGCCAGCAGCCCGGGGCCCCCGGGACAGCTACAACAAGAGACCCAGTACTTC

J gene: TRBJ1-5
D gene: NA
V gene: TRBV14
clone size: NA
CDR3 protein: CASSPTHSNQPQHF
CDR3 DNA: TGTGCCAGCAGCCCAACGCACAGCAATCAGCCCCAGCATTTT

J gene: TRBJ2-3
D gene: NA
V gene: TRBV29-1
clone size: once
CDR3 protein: CSVRLRTDTQYF
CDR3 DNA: TGCAGCGTTCGTCTACGCACAGATACGCAGTATTTT

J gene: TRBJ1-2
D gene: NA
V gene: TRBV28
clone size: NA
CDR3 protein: CASSFPLRSNYGYTF
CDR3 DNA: TGTGCCAGCAGTTTCCCCCTACGGAGTAACTATGGCTACACCTTC

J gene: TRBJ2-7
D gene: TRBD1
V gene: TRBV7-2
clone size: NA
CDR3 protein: CASSITGTGLYEQYF
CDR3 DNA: TGTGCCAGCAGCATAACCGGGACAGGGCTCTACGAGCAGTACTTC

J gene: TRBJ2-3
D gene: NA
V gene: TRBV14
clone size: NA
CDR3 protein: CASSQYEILVDTQYF
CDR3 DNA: TGTGCCAGCAGCCAATACGAGATTTTGGTAGATACGCAGTATTTT

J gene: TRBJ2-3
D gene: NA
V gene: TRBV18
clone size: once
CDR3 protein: CASSPGPGGGGTDTQYF
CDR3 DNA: TGTGCCAGCTCACCAGGGCCCGGGGGAGGTGGCACAGATACGCAGTATTTT

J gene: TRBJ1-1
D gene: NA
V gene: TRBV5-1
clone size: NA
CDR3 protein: CASSSNAVGTTEAFF
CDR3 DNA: TGCGCCAGCAGCTCGAATGCGGTGGGGACCACTGAAGCTTTCTTT

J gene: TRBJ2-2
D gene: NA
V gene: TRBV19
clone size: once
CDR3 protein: CASSKLVRGELFF
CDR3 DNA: TGTGCCAGTAGTAAACTAGTTCGCGGGGAGCTGTTTTTT

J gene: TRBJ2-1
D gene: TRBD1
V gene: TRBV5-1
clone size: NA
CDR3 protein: CASSPGTGDWTYNEQFF
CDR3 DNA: TGCGCCAGCAGCCCTGGGACAGGTGATTGGACCTACAATGAGCAGTTCTTC

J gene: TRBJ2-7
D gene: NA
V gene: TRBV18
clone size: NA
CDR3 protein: CASSASRGPPYEQYF
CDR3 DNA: TGTGCCAGCTCCGCCTCGCGAGGACCACCCTACGAGCAGTACTTC

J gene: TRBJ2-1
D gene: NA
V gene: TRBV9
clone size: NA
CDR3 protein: CASSVGTVSIGNEQFF
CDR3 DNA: TGTGCCAGCAGCGTAGGTACAGTTTCCATTGGGAATGAGCAGTTCTTC

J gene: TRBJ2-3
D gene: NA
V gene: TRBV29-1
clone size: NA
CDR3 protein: CSVERAGTDTQYF
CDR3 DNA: TGCAGCGTTGAGAGGGCTGGTACAGATACGCAGTATTTT

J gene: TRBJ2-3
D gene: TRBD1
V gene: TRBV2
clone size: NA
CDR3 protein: CASLQGARTDTQYF
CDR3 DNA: TGTGCCAGCCTTCAGGGGGCGAGGACAGATACGCAGTATTTT

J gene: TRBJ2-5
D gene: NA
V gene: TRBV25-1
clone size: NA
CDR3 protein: CASSEGGTAQETQYF
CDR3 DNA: TGTGCCAGCAGTGAAGGGGGGACTGCTCAAGAGACCCAGTACTTC

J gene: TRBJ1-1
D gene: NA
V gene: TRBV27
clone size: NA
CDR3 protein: CASSLLIPGGTEAFF
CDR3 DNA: TGTGCCAGCAGTTTATTGATCCCCGGTGGCACTGAAGCTTTCTTT

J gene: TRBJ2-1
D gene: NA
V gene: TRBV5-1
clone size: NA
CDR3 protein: CASSFRGRIEYNEQFF
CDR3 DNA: TGCGCCAGCAGCTTTCGGGGACGGATAGAATACAATGAGCAGTTCTTC

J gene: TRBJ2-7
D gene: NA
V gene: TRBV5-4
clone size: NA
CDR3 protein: CASSLARGLAYEQYF
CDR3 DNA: TGTGCCAGCAGCTTGGCCCGCGGCCTAGCCTACGAGCAGTACTTC